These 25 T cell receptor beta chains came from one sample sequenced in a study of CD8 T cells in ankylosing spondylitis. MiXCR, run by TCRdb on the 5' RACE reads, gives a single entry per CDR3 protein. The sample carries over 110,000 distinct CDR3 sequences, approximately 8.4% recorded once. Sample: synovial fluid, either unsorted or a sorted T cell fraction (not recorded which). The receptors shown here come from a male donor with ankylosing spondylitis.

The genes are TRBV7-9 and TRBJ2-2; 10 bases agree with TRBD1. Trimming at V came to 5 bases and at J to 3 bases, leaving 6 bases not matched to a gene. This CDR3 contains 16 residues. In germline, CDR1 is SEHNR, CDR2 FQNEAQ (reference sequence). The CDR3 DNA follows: TGTGCCAGCAGCGCGGGGGACAGGGGTTACACCGGGGAGCTGTTTTTT. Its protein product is CASSAGDRGYTGELFF.

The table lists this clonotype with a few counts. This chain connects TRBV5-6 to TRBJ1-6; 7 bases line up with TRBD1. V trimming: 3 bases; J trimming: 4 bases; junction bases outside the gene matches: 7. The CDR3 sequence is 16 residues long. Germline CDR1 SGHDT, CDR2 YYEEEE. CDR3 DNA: TGTGCCAGCAGCTGGGCGGGGACAGTATATAATTCACCCCTCCACTTT. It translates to CASSWAGTVYNSPLHF.

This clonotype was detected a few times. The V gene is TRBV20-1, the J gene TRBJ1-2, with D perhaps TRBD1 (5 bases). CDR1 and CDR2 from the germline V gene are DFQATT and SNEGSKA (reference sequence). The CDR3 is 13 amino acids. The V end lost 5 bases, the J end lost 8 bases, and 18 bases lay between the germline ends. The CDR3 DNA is TGCAGTGCTCCCAGGTGGCAGGGAGAGGGCTACACCTTC. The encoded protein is CSAPRWQGEGYTF.

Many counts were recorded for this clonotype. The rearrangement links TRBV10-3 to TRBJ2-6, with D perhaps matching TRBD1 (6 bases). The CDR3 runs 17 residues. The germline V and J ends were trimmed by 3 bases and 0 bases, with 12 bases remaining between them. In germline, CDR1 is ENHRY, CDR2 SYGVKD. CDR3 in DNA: TGTGCCATCAGTGACAGGGGTCCGAGCTCTGGGGCCAACGTCCTGACTTTC. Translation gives CAISDRGPSSGANVLTF.

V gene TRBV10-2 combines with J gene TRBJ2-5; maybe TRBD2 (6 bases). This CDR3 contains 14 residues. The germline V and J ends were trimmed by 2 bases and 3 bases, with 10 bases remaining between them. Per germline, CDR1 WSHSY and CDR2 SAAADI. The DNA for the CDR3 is TGCGCCAGCAGTGAGCTAGCGATTAAAGAGACCCAGTACTTC. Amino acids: CASSELAIKETQYF.

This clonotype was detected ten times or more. The CDR3 DNA reads TGTGCCAGCAGCGGTCGACGGAGTTCGTTCTACGAGCAGTACTTC. Protein product: CASSGRRSSFYEQYF. The genes are TRBV13 and TRBJ2-7, with D hard to call. This CDR3 region has 15 residues. Looked up from germline, CDR1 is PRHDT and CDR2 is FYEKMQ (reference sequence). V dropped 5 bases and J dropped 3 bases, with 17 bases sitting between them.

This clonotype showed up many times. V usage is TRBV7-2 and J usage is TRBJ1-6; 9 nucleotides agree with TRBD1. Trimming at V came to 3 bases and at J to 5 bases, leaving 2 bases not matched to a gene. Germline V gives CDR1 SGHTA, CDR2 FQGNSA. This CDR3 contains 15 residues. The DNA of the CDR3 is TGTGCCAGCAGCTTTGGACAGGGGAATAATTCACCCCTCCACTTT. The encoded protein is CASSFGQGNNSPLHF.

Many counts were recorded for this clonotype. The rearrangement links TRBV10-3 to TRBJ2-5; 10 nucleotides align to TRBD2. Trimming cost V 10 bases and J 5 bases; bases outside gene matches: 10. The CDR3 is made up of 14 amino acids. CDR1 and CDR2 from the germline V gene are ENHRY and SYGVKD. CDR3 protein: CATSGGEPFETQYF. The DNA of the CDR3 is TGTGCCACCAGCGGGGGGGAGCCTTTTGAGACCCAGTACTTC.

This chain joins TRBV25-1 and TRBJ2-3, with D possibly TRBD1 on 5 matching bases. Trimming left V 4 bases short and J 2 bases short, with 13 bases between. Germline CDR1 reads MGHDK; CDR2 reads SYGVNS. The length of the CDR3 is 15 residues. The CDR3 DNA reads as TGTGCCAGCAGTGTAGCAGTTGGGGCCACAGATACGCAGTATTTT. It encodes CASSVAVGATDTQYF.

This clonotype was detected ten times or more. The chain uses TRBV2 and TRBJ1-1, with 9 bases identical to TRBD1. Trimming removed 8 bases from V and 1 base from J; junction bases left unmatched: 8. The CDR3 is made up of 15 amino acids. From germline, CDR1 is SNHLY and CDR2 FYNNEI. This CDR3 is CASLIDRGGNTEAFF. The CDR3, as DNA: TGTGCCAGCCTAATAGACAGGGGGGGGAACACTGAAGCTTTCTTT.

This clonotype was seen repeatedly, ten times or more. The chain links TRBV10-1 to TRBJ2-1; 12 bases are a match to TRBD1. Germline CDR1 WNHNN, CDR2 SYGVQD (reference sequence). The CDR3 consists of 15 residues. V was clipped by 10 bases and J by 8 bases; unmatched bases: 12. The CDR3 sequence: CATSYRDRGLHEQFF. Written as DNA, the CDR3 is TGCGCCACCTCGTACCGGGACAGGGGGCTCCATGAGCAGTTCTTC.

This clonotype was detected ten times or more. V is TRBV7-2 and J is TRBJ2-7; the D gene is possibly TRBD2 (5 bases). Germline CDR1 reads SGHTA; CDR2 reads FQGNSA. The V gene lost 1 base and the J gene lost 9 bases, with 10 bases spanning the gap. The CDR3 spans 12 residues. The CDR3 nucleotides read TGTGCCAGCAGCTTAGACTCGGGGATGCAGTACTTC. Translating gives CASSLDSGMQYF.

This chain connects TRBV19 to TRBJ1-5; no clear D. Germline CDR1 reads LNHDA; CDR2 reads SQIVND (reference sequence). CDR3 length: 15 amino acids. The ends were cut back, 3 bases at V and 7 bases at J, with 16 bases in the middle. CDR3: CASSIGPNREQPQHF. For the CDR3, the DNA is TGTGCCAGTAGTATCGGCCCCAACCGGGAACAGCCCCAGCATTTT.

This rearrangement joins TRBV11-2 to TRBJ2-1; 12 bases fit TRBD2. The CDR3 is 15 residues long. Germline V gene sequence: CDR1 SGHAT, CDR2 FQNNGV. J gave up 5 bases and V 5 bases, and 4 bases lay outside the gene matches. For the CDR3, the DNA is TGTGCCAGCAGCATAGGACTAGCGGGGAACAATGAGCAGTTCTTC. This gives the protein CASSIGLAGNNEQFF.

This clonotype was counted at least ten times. CDR3 coding DNA: TGCAGCGTTGAGGGGTTAGCGTCCTACAATGAGCAGTTCTTC. Residues: CSVEGLASYNEQFF. The gene calls are TRBV29-1 and TRBJ2-1, with D perhaps TRBD2 (5 bases). CDR1 is SQVTM and CDR2 is ANQGSEA in the germline V gene. There are 14 residues in the CDR3. V shed 3 bases and J shed 1 base, with 10 bases lying between them.

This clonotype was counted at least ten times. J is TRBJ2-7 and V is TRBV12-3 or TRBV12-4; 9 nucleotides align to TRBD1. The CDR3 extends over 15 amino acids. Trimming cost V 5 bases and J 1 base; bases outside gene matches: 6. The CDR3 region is CASSPAGTGSYEQYF. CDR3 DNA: TGTGCCAGCAGTCCAGCCGGGACAGGGTCCTACGAGCAGTACTTC.

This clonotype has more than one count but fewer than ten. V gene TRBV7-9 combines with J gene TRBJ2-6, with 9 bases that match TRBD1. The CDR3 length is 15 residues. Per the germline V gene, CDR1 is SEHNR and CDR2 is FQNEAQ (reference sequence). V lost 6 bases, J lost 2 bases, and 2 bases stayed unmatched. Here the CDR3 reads CASRQGAAGANVLTF. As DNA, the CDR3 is TGTGCCAGCAGACAGGGGGCGGCTGGGGCCAACGTCCTGACTTTC. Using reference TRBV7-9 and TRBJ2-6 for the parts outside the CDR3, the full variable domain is DTGVSQNPRHKITKRGQNVTFRCDPISEHNRLYWYRQTLGQGPEFLTYFQNEAQLEKSRLLSDRFSAERPKGSFSTLEIQRTEQGDSAMYLCASRQGAAGANVLTFGAGSRLTVL.

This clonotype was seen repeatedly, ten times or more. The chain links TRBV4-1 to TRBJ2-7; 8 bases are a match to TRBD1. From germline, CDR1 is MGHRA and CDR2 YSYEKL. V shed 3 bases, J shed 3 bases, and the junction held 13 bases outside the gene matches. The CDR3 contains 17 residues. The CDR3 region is CASSHSFRDRRVYEQYF. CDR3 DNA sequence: TGCGCCAGCAGCCACTCTTTTCGGGACAGGAGGGTCTACGAGCAGTACTTC.

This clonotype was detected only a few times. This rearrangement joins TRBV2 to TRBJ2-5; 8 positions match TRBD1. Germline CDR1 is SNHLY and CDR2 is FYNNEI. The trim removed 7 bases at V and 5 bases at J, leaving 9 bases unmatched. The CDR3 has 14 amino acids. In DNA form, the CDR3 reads TGTGCCAGCACTCCGGACAGGGTTGTGGAGACCCAGTACTTC. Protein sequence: CASTPDRVVETQYF.

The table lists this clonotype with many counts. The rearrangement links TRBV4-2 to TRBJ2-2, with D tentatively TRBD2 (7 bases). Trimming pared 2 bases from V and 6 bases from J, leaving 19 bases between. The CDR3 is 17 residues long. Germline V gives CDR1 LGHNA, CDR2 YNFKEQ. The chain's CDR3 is CASSQSTVWGGSGELFF. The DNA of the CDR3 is TGTGCCAGCAGCCAATCGACCGTTTGGGGGGGCTCCGGGGAGCTGTTTTTT.

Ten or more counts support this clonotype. In nucleotides, the CDR3 is TGTGCCAGCAGACAGACCTCCTCCTACGAGCAGTACTTC. Protein product: CASRQTSSYEQYF. The chain joins TRBV11-1 to TRBJ2-7, with D unclear. Germline CDR1 is SGHAT and CDR2 is FQDESV (reference sequence). The CDR3 has 13 residues. V was pared by 6 bases and J by 0 bases, with 9 bases between.

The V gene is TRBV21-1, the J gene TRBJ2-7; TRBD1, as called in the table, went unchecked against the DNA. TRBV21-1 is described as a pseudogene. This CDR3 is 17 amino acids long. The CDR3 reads CASSLPPSHSTGYEQYF. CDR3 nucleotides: TGTGCCAGCAGCCTCCCCCCCTCACATAGTACAGGTTACGAGCAGTACTTC.

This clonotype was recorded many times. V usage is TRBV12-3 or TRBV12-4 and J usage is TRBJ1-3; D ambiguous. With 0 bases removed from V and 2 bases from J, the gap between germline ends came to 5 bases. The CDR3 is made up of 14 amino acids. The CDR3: CASSLAGPGNTIYF. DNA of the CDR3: TGTGCCAGCAGTTTAGCAGGGCCTGGAAACACCATATATTTT.

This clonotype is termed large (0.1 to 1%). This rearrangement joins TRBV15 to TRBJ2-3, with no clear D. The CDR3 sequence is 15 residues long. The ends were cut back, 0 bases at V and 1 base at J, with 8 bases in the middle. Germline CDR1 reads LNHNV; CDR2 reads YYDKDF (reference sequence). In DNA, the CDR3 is TGTGCCACCAGCAGAGATCCCACCCGCACAGATACGCAGTATTTT. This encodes CATSRDPTRTDTQYF.

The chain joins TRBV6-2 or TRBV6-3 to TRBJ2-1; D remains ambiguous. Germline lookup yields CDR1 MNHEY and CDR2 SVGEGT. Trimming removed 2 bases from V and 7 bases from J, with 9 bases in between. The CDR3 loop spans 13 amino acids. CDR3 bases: TGTGCCAGCAGTTACACCCCTGGGAATGAGCAGTTCTTC. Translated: CASSYTPGNEQFF.